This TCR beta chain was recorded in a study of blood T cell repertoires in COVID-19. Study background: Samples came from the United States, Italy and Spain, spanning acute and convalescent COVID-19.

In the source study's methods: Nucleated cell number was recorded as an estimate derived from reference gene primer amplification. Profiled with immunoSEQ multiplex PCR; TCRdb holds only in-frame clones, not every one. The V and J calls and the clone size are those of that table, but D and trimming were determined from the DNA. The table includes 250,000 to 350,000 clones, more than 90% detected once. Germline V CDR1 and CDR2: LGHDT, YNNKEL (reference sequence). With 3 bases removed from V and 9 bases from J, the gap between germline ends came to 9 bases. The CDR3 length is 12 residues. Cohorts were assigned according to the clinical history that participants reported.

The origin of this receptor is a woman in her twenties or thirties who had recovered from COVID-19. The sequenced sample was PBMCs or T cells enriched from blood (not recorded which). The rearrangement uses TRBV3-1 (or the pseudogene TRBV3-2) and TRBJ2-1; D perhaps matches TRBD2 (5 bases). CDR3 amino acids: CASSQGVGEQFF. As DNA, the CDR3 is TGTGCCAGCAGCCAGGGAGTGGGTGAGCAGTTCTTC.